This is a list of T cell receptor beta chains from one sample in a study of early T cells in non-severe SARS-CoV-2 infection. TCRdb used MiXCR to reprocess the 5' RACE reads, holding one entry per CDR3 protein. The data contain about 52,000 distinct CDR3 sequences, about 11% of them singletons. The sequenced sample was whole blood. The receptors shown here come from an adult who was a healthcare worker with PCR-confirmed SARS-CoV-2 infection or an uninfected control (not recorded which). The CDR3 runs from the conserved cysteine through the conserved F or W. The order of the fields is V gene, CDR3 length, J gene, D gene, clone size, CDR3 protein, CDR3 DNA. The D gene is left open where the match is weak. Size is omitted from some rows. Given values are once, few, many or a class for expanded clones.

TRBV28	14	TRBJ2-7	-	-	CASSEERSAHEQYF	TGTGCCAGCAGCGAGGAGCGATCAGCCCACGAGCAGTACTTC
TRBV4-1	16	TRBJ2-7	TRBD2	-	CASSQLPTSGLREQYF	TGCGCCAGCAGCCAACTTCCAACTAGCGGTTTGCGGGAGCAGTACTTC
TRBV2	12	TRBJ2-1	-	few	CASSEQGREQFF	TGTGCCAGCAGTGAACAGGGACGTGAGCAGTTCTTC
TRBV27	13	TRBJ2-7	TRBD1	few	CASSKGQGYEQYF	TGTGCCAGCAGTAAGGGACAGGGCTACGAGCAGTACTTC
TRBV5-5	14	TRBJ2-1	-	many	CASSLGFSSNEQFF	TGTGCCAGCAGCCTTGGGTTCTCCAGCAATGAGCAGTTCTTC
TRBV7-2	13	TRBJ1-5	-	-	CASSSLTNQPQHF	TGTGCCAGCAGCTCACTGACCAATCAGCCCCAGCATTTT
TRBV11-2	14	TRBJ2-6	-	many	CASVFGLGANVLTF	TGTGCCAGTGTGTTTGGGCTTGGGGCCAACGTCCTGACTTTC
TRBV4-3	14	TRBJ1-2	TRBD1	many	CASSQDWTGNGYTF	TGCGCCAGCAGCCAAGATTGGACAGGGAATGGCTACACCTTC
TRBV29-1	14	TRBJ2-1	TRBD2	few	CSALTSGKSNEQFF	TGCAGCGCCCTGACTAGCGGGAAGTCGAATGAGCAGTTCTTC
TRBV19	15	TRBJ1-5	TRBD1	-	CASSARQGSNQPQHF	TGTGCCAGTAGTGCCCGACAGGGCAGCAATCAGCCCCAGCATTTT
TRBV6-6	18	TRBJ2-2	TRBD2	many	CASSYSITSGGVTGELFF	TGTGCCAGCAGTTACTCGATAACTAGCGGGGGCGTCACCGGGGAGCTGTTTTTT
TRBV12-3/TRBV12-4	13	TRBJ2-7	-	many	CASSFPGTGLPYF	TGTGCCAGCAGTTTCCCCGGGACGGGTTTGCCGTACTTC
TRBV29-1	12	TRBJ2-1	-	-	CSVNQSEDEQFF	TGCAGCGTTAATCAGTCGGAGGATGAGCAGTTCTTC
TRBV7-2	12	TRBJ2-1	TRBD2	many	CASSPSGTSLFF	TGTGCCAGCAGCCCCTCCGGGACTAGCCTGTTCTTC
TRBV29-1	12	TRBJ2-1	-	many	CSVGQVYNEQFF	TGCAGCGTTGGTCAGGTATACAATGAGCAGTTCTTC
TRBV7-9	14	TRBJ2-1	-	few	CASSLAQANNEQFF	TGTGCCAGCAGCTTAGCCCAGGCCAACAATGAGCAGTTCTTC
TRBV19	15	TRBJ1-5	-	many	CASSIWGRINQPQHF	TGTGCCAGTAGTATATGGGGACGGATCAATCAGCCCCAGCATTTT
TRBV4-2	15	TRBJ2-1	TRBD1	many	CASSLRQGSYNEQFF	TGTGCCAGCAGTCTTAGACAGGGCTCCTACAATGAGCAGTTCTTC
TRBV7-2	14	TRBJ1-3	-	many	CASAPSRSGNTIYF	TGTGCCAGCGCCCCATCTAGATCTGGAAACACCATATATTTT
TRBV12-3/TRBV12-4	16	TRBJ1-5	-	many	CASSRSRGNSNQPQHF	TGTGCCAGCAGTCGATCGAGGGGCAATAGCAATCAGCCCCAGCATTTT
TRBV5-6	13	TRBJ2-2	-	-	CASSPRLIGELFF	TGTGCCAGCAGCCCACGACTAATCGGGGAGCTGTTTTTT
TRBV6-2/TRBV6-3	15	TRBJ2-1	-	few	CASSSTGTNYNEQFF	TGTGCCAGCAGTTCGACCGGGACAAATTACAATGAGCAGTTCTTC
TRBV6-6	15	TRBJ1-2	-	many	CASLNRDTIPHGYTF	TGTGCCAGCTTGAATAGGGACACGATCCCTCATGGCTACACCTTC
TRBV11-2	14	TRBJ2-1	-	few	CASSSRGSYNEQFF	TGTGCCAGCAGCTCGAGGGGGTCCTACAATGAGCAGTTCTTC
TRBV29-1	13	TRBJ1-1	TRBD1	few	CSAGTALNTEAFF	TGCAGCGCCGGGACAGCTTTGAACACTGAAGCTTTCTTT
TRBV7-9	14	TRBJ2-7	-	-	CASSLAGPSYEQYF	TGTGCCAGCAGCTTAGCGGGACCGTCCTACGAGCAGTACTTC
TRBV11-1	15	TRBJ2-5	-	-	CASSFQGHKGETQYF	TGTGCCAGCAGCTTCCAAGGCCACAAGGGAGAGACCCAGTACTTC
TRBV5-1	15	TRBJ2-1	TRBD2	medium-sized	CASSLTSGSYYEQFF	TGCGCCAGCAGCCTGACTAGCGGGAGTTACTATGAGCAGTTCTTC
TRBV9	16	TRBJ2-7	-	-	CASSALPQGNPYEQYF	TGTGCCAGCAGCGCCCTACCCCAGGGTAACCCCTACGAGCAGTACTTC
TRBV9	16	TRBJ2-7	TRBD2	many	CASSSDQRLAGGGQYF	TGTGCCAGCAGCTCCGACCAGAGGCTAGCGGGAGGTGGGCAGTACTTC